These 26 T cell receptor beta chains were sequenced from one sample in a study of molecular identifiers for immune sequencing clone quantification. One entry per CDR3 protein, called by TCRdb with MiXCR from the PCR reads. The profile covers approximately 630,000 distinct CDR3 sequences, with 25% appearing a single time and 0.7% to 0.95% taken by the ten largest. The sequencing input was naive CD8+ T cells from blood, with Jurkat cell RNA spiked in. The subset denotes: FACS-sorted CD8+CD4-CCR7+CD45RA+ naive T cells. The source is a human donor in good health. Some libraries in this study had Jurkat cell RNA spiked in.

With regard to this clonotype: It may be a read error: a sequence one base away is much more abundant. This chain connects TRBV12-3 or TRBV12-4 to TRBJ1-4, with no clear D. The CDR3 spans 11 residues. V shed 9 bases and J shed 6 bases, with 8 bases lying between them. The CDR3 DNA is TGTGCCAGTAGGGCCGATGAAAAACTGTTTTTT. Residues: CASRADEKLFF.

This clonotype showed up many times. V gene TRBV7-2 combines with J gene TRBJ1-2; no reliable D call. This CDR3 region has 12 residues. The germline gives CDR1 SGHTA, CDR2 FQGNSA. V dropped 10 bases and J dropped 10 bases, with 19 bases sitting between them. The CDR3 loop reads CANSQAQSVYTF. The CDR3 DNA reads TGTGCCAACAGTCAGGCTCAGTCGGTCTACACCTTC. Combining the CDR3 with reference TRBV7-2 and TRBJ1-2 gives the whole variable domain GAGVSQSPSNKVTEKGKDVELRCDPISGHTALYWYRQSLGQGLEFLIYFQGNSAPDKSGLPSDRFSAERTGGSVSTLTIQRTQQEDSAVYLCANSQAQSVYTFGSGTRLTVV.

On this clonotype: A much larger clone sits a single nucleotide away, making a read error possible. The chain joins TRBV7-9 to TRBJ1-4; D ambiguous. The CDR3 covers 13 residues. CDR1 is SEHNR and CDR2 is FQNEAQ in the germline V gene (reference sequence). The CDR3 DNA sequence: TGTGCCAGCAGCTTAGGGACTAATGATAAACTGTTTTTT. Its translation is CASSLGTNDKLFF.

This clonotype was detected ten times or more. The V and J genes are TRBV2 and TRBJ1-1; D is perhaps TRBD1 (6 bases). The CDR3 contains 15 residues. Trimming shortened V by 5 bases and J by 3 bases, and 16 bases separated the two germline ends. CDR1 is SNHLY and CDR2 is FYNNEI in the germline V gene. For the CDR3, the DNA is TGTGCCAGCAGTCTTTACAGGGTGTCGGACACTGAAGCTTTCTTT. This translates into CASSLYRVSDTEAFF.

Concerning this clonotype: A much larger clone lies a single base off, so this may be a read error. The chain carries TRBV27 and TRBJ2-7; D is unclear. The CDR3 extends over 12 amino acids. Germline V gene sequence: CDR1 MNHEY, CDR2 SMNVEV (reference sequence). The CDR3 DNA is TGTGCCAGCAGTCCCTCCGGGCCCGAGAAGTACTTC. Translating it yields CASSPSGPEKYF.

There are many counts of this clonotype. The chain joins TRBV4-1 to TRBJ2-2; D uncertain. Germline V lookup: CDR1 MGHRA, CDR2 YSYEKL. There are 14 residues in the CDR3. The V end lost 4 bases, the J end lost 7 bases, and 13 bases lay between the germline ends. CDR3 residues: CASSLQKGGGELFF. The DNA for the CDR3 is TGCGCCAGCAGCCTCCAGAAGGGCGGCGGGGAGCTGTTTTTT.

This clonotype was recorded at least ten times. The V call is TRBV30, the J call TRBJ1-1, with D possibly matching TRBD1 (6 bases). V was trimmed by 5 bases and J by 0 bases, leaving 19 bases between them. CDR3 length equals 16 residues. Per the germline V gene, CDR1 is GTSNPN and CDR2 is SVGIG (reference sequence). The CDR3 sequence is CAWDAGVQGLNTEAFF. CDR3 coding DNA: TGTGCCTGGGATGCCGGCGTACAGGGATTGAACACTGAAGCTTTCTTT.

For this clonotype: A junction end diverges from the germline sequence, so it may reflect a read error. The chain combines TRBV5-6 with TRBJ2-5, with TRBD2 matching over 11 bases. CDR1 is SGHDT and CDR2 is YYEEEE in the germline V gene. The CDR3 length is 16 residues. The CDR3 DNA is TGTGCCAGCAGCTTACCTAGCGGGGGGCCCCAAGAGACCCAGTGCTTC. Amino acids: CASSLPSGGPQETQCF.

Comments on this clonotype: A read error may be the cause here, since a much bigger clone is one base away. The CDR3 loop is CATSEGTGRKASF. DNA for the CDR3: TGTGCCACCAGTGAAGGGACAGGGAGGAAAGCTTCCTTT. The genes are TRBV24-1 and TRBJ1-1; 9 bases fit TRBD1. Germline assignment: CDR1 KGHDR and CDR2 SFDVKD. The CDR3 spans 13 residues.

There are a few counts of this clonotype. The chain couples TRBV7-9 to TRBJ2-4; D possibly corresponds to TRBD1 (6 bases). V dropped 5 bases and J dropped 2 bases, with 13 bases sitting between them. Looked up from germline, CDR1 is SEHNR and CDR2 is FQNEAQ (reference sequence). CDR3 length: 15 amino acids. CDR3 amino acids: CASSLRGGTKNIQYF. The CDR3, as DNA: TGTGCCAGCAGCCTAAGAGGGGGAACCAAAAACATTCAGTACTTC.

The J gene is TRBJ2-2, the V gene TRBV28, with 9 bases identical to TRBD1. Germline V gene sequence: CDR1 MDHEN, CDR2 SYDVKM. The ends lost 7 bases at V and 3 bases at J; junction bases unmatched: 12. The CDR3 has 17 residues. The CDR3 nucleotides are TGTGCCAGCACCCCCGGTGACAGGGGGGTTTACACCGGGGAGCTGTTTTTT. Amino acids: CASTPGDRGVYTGELFF.

This clonotype has a count of ten or more. The chain joins TRBV7-2 to TRBJ2-1, with D uncertain. The CDR3 covers 16 residues. V lost 5 bases to trimming and J lost 8 bases, with 22 bases between them. The germline gives CDR1 SGHTA, CDR2 FQGNSA. CDR3 residues: CASSPSEVGPIYEQFF. The CDR3 DNA follows: TGTGCCAGCAGCCCCAGTGAGGTAGGGCCGATCTATGAGCAGTTCTTC.

About this clonotype itself: A much larger clone differs by one base, so this may be a read error. The chain has TRBV12-3 or TRBV12-4 and TRBJ2-7, with 7 bases matching TRBD2. V lost 1 base, J lost 7 bases, and 1 base stayed unmatched. The CDR3 is 12 residues long. CDR3 sequence reads: CASSLERGEQYF. The CDR3, as DNA: TGTGCCAGCAGTTTAGAGCGGGGTGAGCAGTACTTC.

V is TRBV12-3 or TRBV12-4 and J is TRBJ2-2, with D unclear. The CDR3 spans 11 residues. V dropped 10 bases and J dropped 4 bases, with 7 bases sitting between them. This chain's CDR3 is CAIQITGELFF. CDR3 nucleotide sequence: TGTGCCATCCAAATCACCGGGGAGCTGTTTTTT.

This clonotype was observed a handful of times. The V gene is TRBV6-5, the J gene TRBJ2-4, with 9 bases that match TRBD2. Looked up from germline, CDR1 is MNHEY and CDR2 is SVGAGI. Losses at the gene ends were 1 base for V and 8 bases for J; bases not matched to a gene: 9. There are 16 residues in the CDR3. This CDR3 reads CASSYWVSGGKDIQYF. DNA of the CDR3: TGTGCCAGCAGTTACTGGGTCAGCGGGGGGAAAGACATTCAGTACTTC.

This clonotype has ten or more counts. This chain connects TRBV5-4 to TRBJ2-7; 8 positions agree with TRBD2. Germline V gives CDR1 SGHNT, CDR2 YYREEE (reference sequence). This CDR3 contains 13 residues. V was clipped by 4 bases and J by 3 bases; unmatched bases: 3. CDR3 DNA: TGTGCCAGCAGCGGGGGACTAGACTACGAGCAGTACTTC. It translates to CASSGGLDYEQYF. The whole variable domain, remainder taken from reference TRBV5-4 and TRBJ2-7, is ETGVTQSPTHLIKTRGQQVTLRCSSQSGHNTVSWYQQALGQGPQFIFQYYREEENGRGNFPPRFSGLQFPNYSSELNVNALELDDSALYLCASSGGLDYEQYFGPGTRLTVT.

This clonotype was counted between two and nine times. The chain uses TRBV27 and TRBJ1-1, with TRBD1 matching over 11 bases. This CDR3 has 17 amino acids. Germline V lookup: CDR1 MNHEY, CDR2 SMNVEV (reference sequence). V dropped 4 bases and J dropped 0; count of bases not matched to a gene: 7. This CDR3 reads CASSWGTGGHMNTEAFF. DNA of the CDR3: TGTGCCAGCAGTTGGGGGACAGGGGGGCATATGAACACTGAAGCTTTCTTT.

V usage is TRBV11-2 and J usage is TRBJ1-6; D gene unclear. This CDR3 is 18 amino acids long. The ends were cut back, 5 bases at V and 0 bases at J, with 17 bases in the middle. The germline V gene encodes CDR1 SGHAT and CDR2 FQNNGV. The DNA for the CDR3 is TGTGCCAGCAGCCATGTCACAGCCGGCCTCTCCTATAATTCACCCCTCCACTTT. It yields the protein CASSHVTAGLSYNSPLHF.

This chain links TRBV2 with TRBJ2-2, with D uncertain. Trimming took 3 bases from V and 1 from J, leaving 9 bases between them. Germline V gene sequence: CDR1 SNHLY, CDR2 FYNNEI. The CDR3 covers 15 residues. CDR3 DNA: TGTGCCAGCAGTGATCTTGGCGGGAACACCGGGGAGCTGTTTTTT. This codes for CASSDLGGNTGELFF.

This clonotype was seen ten or more times. This chain joins TRBV4-1 and TRBJ1-5; D uncertain. The CDR3 has 14 residues. Germline assignment: CDR1 MGHRA and CDR2 YSYEKL. Trimming cost V 1 base and J 0 bases, with 4 bases left between them. CDR3 nucleotide sequence: TGCGCCAGCAGCCAAGTTGATAGCAATCAGCCCCAGCATTTT. The encoded protein is CASSQVDSNQPQHF.

This clonotype was counted many times. The chain is built from TRBV12-5 and TRBJ2-5; 7 bases match TRBD2. V shed 6 bases, J shed 1 base, and the junction held 5 bases outside the gene matches. The germline gives CDR1 LGHNT, CDR2 FRNRAP. This CDR3 is 14 amino acids long. CDR3 bases: TGTGCTAGTGGCCGAGAGCGGGGCCAAGAGACCCAGTACTTC. It translates to CASGRERGQETQYF. Full variable domain (remainder filled in from reference TRBV12-5 and TRBJ2-5): DARVTQTPRHKVTEMGQEVTMRCQPILGHNTVFWYRQTMMQGLELLAYFRNRAPLDDSGMPKDRFSAEMPDATLATLKIQPSEPRDSAVYFCASGRERGQETQYFGPGTRLLVL.

There are many counts of this clonotype. The chain employs TRBV7-9 and TRBJ2-1; 13 positions match TRBD2. The V segment lost 5 bases and the J segment 3 bases; nucleotides outside the gene matches: 4. The CDR3 runs 16 residues. In germline, CDR1 is SEHNR, CDR2 FQNEAQ (reference sequence). The chain's CDR3 is CASSPRTSGSYNEQFF. As DNA, the CDR3 is TGTGCCAGCAGCCCGAGGACTAGCGGGAGCTACAATGAGCAGTTCTTC.

As regards this clonotype: A much larger clone lies a single base off, so this may be a read error. This sequence joins TRBV27 and TRBJ1-5; tentative D call: TRBD1 (6 bases). The CDR3 is 15 residues long. Germline V gene data show CDR1 as MNHEY and CDR2 as SMNVEV (reference sequence). For the CDR3, the DNA is TGTGCCAGCAGTCACGAGGGGGTGAGCAATCAGCCCCAGCAGTTT. It specifies CASSHEGVSNQPQQF.

The gene calls are TRBV27 and TRBJ1-2; perhaps TRBD1 as D (5 bases). V lost 4 bases and J 0 bases, leaving 15 bases between the germline ends. Looked up from germline, CDR1 is MNHEY and CDR2 is SMNVEV (reference sequence). This CDR3 contains 16 residues. The CDR3 nucleotides are TGTGCCAGCAGTTCCAGCAGGGTCGGGGCTAACTATGGCTACACCTTC. This gives the protein CASSSSRVGANYGYTF.

V is TRBV5-4 and J is TRBJ2-7, with no clear D. Germline assignment: CDR1 SGHNT and CDR2 YYREEE (reference sequence). V was trimmed by 5 bases and J by 3 bases, leaving 18 bases between them. The CDR3 spans 15 residues. The CDR3 nucleotides are TGTGCCAGCAGTCTCCTGGTTTCTCCTGACTACGAGCAGTACTTC. This gives the protein CASSLLVSPDYEQYF.

This clonotype came up once. Mismatch with germline at one junction end may stem from a read error. The chain couples TRBV5-6 to TRBJ2-1; the D gene could be TRBD1 or TRBD2 (5 bases each). Germline V gives CDR1 SGHDT, CDR2 YYEEEE. The CDR3 runs to 16 residues. Here the CDR3 reads CAGSLGLWGSYNEQFF. The CDR3, as DNA: TGTGCCGGCAGCTTGGGGCTGTGGGGGTCCTACAATGAGCAGTTCTTC.